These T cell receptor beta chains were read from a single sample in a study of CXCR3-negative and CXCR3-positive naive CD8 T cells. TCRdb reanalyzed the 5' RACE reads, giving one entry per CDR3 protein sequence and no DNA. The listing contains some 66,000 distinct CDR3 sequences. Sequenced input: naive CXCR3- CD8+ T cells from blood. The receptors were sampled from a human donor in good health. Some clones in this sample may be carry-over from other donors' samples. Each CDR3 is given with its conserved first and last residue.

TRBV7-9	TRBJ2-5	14	CASSLLGRQETQYF
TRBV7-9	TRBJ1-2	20	CASSSRGLEGTKSGLDGYTF
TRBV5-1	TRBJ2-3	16	CASSPMSGGHTDTQYF
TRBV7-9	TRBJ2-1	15	CASSLRAGIYNEQFF
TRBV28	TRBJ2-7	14	CASSFTVGSYEQYF
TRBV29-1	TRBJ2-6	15	CSVDQGNSGANVLTF
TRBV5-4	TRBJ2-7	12	CASSSESYEQYF
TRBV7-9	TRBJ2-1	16	CASSPPSTGLTYEQFF
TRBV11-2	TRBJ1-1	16	CASSPSPGGENTEAFF
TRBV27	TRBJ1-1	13	CASSLRAYTEAFF
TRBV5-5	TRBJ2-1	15	CASSPLRGYNNEQFF
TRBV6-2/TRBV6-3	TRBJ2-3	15	CASSPPSGGTDTQYF
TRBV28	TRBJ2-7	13	CASSLNGQGEQYF
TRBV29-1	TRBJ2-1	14	CSVVPQGSDNEQFF
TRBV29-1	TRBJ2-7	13	CSVKVAGMDEQYF
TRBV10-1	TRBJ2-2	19	CASSAGTSGRQVPIGELFF
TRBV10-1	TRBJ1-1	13	CASSSYSYTEAFF
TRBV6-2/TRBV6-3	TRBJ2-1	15	CASRLGTGPYNEQFF
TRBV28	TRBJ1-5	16	CASSLGGRRSSQPQHF
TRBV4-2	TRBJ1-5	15	CASSQLPQGNQPQHF
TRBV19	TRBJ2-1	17	CASSIGGFEPLYNEQFF
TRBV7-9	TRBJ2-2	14	CARQADPNTGELFF
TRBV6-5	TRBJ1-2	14	CASSWGQDHYGYTF
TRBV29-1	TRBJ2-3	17	CSVDPGPLAGVRYTQYF
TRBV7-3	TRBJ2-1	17	CASSNKGLAGGLNEQFF
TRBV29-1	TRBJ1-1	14	CSVDWGVLNTEAFF
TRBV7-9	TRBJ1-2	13	CASSRQGNYGYTF
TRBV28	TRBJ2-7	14	CASSTIWSSYEQYF
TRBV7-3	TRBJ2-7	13	CASSLGGGQEQYF
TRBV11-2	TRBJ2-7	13	CASSVSGSYEQYF
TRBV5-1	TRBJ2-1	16	CASSLGPGSSYNEQFF
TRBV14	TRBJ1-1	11	CASSQGRGPFF
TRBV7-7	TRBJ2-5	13	CASSLKGTVTQYF
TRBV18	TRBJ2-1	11	CASSPEDEQFF
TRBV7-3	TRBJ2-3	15	CASSLTTGGTDTQYF
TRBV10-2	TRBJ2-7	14	CASSESGYSYEQYF
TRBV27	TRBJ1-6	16	CASSPEGHPYNSPLHF
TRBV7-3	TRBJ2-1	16	CASSLYLDGPMNEQFF
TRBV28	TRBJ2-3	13	CASSPPDTDTQYF
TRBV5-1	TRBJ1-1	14	CASSSPTMNTEAFF
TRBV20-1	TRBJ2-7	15	CSARLGAQIRHEQYF
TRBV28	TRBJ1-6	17	CASSLEGRSSYNSPLHF
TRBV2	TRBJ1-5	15	CASREYTGADQPQHF
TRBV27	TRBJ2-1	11	CASSLRTEQFF
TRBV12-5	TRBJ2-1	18	CASGLEYQGTGYYNEQFF
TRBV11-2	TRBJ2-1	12	CASSYSRGEQFF
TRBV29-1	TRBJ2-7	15	CSVGVVGGGTYEQYF
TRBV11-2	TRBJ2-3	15	CASSLGRADSDTQYF
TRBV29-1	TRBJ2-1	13	CSAHDGEYNEQFF